A single T cell receptor (beta chain) is shown here with its context. This sample is drawn from a study of blood T cell repertoires in COVID-19. At the level of the study: The United States, Italy and Spain were the sources of the acute and convalescent COVID-19 samples. The analysed material was cDNA or gDNA that came from T cells, B-cell-depleted T cells, or PBMCs.

CDR1 and CDR2 (germline): MRHNA, SNTAGT. This CDR3 region has 15 residues. V was clipped by 6 bases and J by 4 bases, with 18 bases between them. The repertoire was sequenced with immunoSEQ multiplex PCR; TCRdb's copy has only in-frame clones and lacks some. This sample has some 87,000 clones; roughly 92% occur once, and the top ten carry about 5.9%. This receptor was identified in an older woman with active COVID-19. The specimen was peripheral blood. The chain couples TRBV6-4 to TRBJ1-2; D perhaps matches TRBD1 (6 bases). The CDR3 loop is CASSEETGPSYGYTF. The CDR3 DNA is TGTGCCAGCAGCGAAGAGACAGGTCCTTCCTATGGCTACACCTTC.